The 2 T cell receptor beta chains listed next were all sequenced from one sample in a study of blood T cell repertoires in COVID-19. TCRdb keeps only in-frame clones here, not all; method: immunoSEQ multiplex PCR. The sample carries 120,000 or so clones, around nine tenths recorded once. The sample consisted of peripheral blood. All receptors derive from a woman in her 50s with active or convalescent COVID-19.

The chain is built from TRBV28 and TRBJ2-7; TRBD1 might be the D (6 bases). V was cut by 10 bases and J by 5 bases, with 15 bases left in between. CDR1 MDHEN and CDR2 SYDVKM come from the germline V gene. The CDR3 covers 12 residues. CDR3 coding DNA: TGTGCCACCCTACAGGGAGTCCACGAGCAGTACTTC. Amino acid sequence: CATLQGVHEQYF.

The chain couples TRBV2 to TRBJ2-3, with D maybe TRBD2 (5 bases). The CDR3 consists of 15 residues. Germline lookup yields CDR1 SNHLY and CDR2 FYNNEI. Trimming removed 7 bases from V and 2 bases from J, with 16 bases in between. CDR3 region: CASTSRGGFTDTQYF. The CDR3 DNA reads as TGTGCCAGCACCTCTCGAGGAGGATTCACAGATACGCAGTATTTT.